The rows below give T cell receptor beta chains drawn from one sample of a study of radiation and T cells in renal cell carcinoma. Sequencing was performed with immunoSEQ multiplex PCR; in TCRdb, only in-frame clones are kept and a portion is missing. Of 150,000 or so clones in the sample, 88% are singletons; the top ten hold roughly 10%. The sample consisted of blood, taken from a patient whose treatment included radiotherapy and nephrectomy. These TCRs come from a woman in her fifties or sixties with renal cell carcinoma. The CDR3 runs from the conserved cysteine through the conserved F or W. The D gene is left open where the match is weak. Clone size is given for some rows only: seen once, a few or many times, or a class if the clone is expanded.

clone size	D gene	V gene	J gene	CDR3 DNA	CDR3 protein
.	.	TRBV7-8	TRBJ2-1	TGTGCCAGCAGCTTTCGGGGGAGCAATGAGCAGTTCTTC	CASSFRGSNEQFF
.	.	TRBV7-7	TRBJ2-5	TGTGCTAGCAGCTCAGCTCCCACCCAAGAGACCCAGTACTTC	CASSSAPTQETQYF
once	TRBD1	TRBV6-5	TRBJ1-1	TGTGCCAGCAGACCCGACAGGGAATGGGGTGAAGCTTTCTTT	CASRPDREWGEAFF
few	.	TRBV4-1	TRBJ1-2	TGCGCCAGCAGCCCCCTCGGCCTGGGAGGCTACACCTTC	CASSPLGLGGYTF
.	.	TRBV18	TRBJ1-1	TGTGCCAGCTCACCAGGTGAGAACACTGAAGCTTTCTTT	CASSPGENTEAFF
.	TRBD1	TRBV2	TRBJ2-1	TGTGCCAGCAGGGTTGACAGGGGGGAATACAATGAGCAGTTCTTC	CASRVDRGEYNEQFF
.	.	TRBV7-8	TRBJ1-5	TGTGCCAGCACCATTCAAGCAGGCGGCCCCAATCAGCCCCAGCATTTT	CASTIQAGGPNQPQHF
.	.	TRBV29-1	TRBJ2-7	TGCAGCGTTGGATGGGGAAATTACGAGCAGTACTTC	CSVGWGNYEQYF
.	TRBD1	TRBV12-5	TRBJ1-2	TGTGCTAGTGGTACAGGGGAGGCTTTTAGCTATGGCTACACCTTC	CASGTGEAFSYGYTF
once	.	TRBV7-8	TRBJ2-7	TGTGCCAGCAGCCCTATCTGGGGGGCGCGTGAGCAGTACTTC	CASSPIWGAREQYF
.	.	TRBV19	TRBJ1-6	TGTGCCAGTAATCAATACTGGGGCGAGGGAGTGGCACCCCTCCACTTT	CASNQYWGEGVAPLHF
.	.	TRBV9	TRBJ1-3	TGTGCCAGCAGCGTAGTTCCCGACTCTGGAAACACCATATATTTT	CASSVVPDSGNTIYF